The present T cell receptor (beta chain) was sequenced within a study of shared clonotypes between healthy human individuals. In germline, CDR1 is SGHVS, CDR2 FQNEAQ. Trimming took off 1 base at V and 4 bases at J, with 5 bases between the two ends. There are 13 residues in the CDR3. Terminally differentiated effector memory CD45RA+ cells were excluded from the naive CD8 cells, which were CD45RO-negative and positively selected for CCR7. Method: immunoSEQ multiplex PCR; TCRdb's copy keeps in-frame clones and lacks some. In the table there are some 630,000 clones, around 96% of which are singletons. The sequenced sample was naive CD8+ T cells sorted from blood. The sequence derives from a woman under 40 in good health. The chain is built from TRBV7-8 and TRBJ1-5; D remains ambiguous. The CDR3 nucleotides are TGTGCCAGCAGCTTAGATGCAAATCAGCCCCAGCATTTT. Protein sequence: CASSLDANQPQHF.